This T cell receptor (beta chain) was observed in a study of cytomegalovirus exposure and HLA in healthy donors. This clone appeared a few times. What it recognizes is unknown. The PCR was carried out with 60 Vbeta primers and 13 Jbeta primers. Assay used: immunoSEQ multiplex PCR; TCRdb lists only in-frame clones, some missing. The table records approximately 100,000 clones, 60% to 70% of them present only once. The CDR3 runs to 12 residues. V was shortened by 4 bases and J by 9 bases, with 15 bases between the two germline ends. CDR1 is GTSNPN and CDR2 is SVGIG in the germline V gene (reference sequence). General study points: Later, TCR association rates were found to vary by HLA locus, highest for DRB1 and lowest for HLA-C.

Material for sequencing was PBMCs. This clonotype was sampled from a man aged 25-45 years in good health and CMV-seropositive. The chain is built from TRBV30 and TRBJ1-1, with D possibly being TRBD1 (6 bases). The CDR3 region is CAWIDRNQQAFF. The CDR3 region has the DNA TGTGCCTGGATCGACAGGAACCAACAAGCTTTCTTT.